The 24 T cell receptor beta chains presented below share a single source sample, sequenced in a study of Graves' ophthalmopathy and Graves' hyperthyroidism. For repertoire sequencing, the TCR beta CDR3 regions were amplified from RNA transcripts. HTBI primers were employed in first-round RT-PCR, then a second-round multiplex PCR followed. TCRdb reprocessed the multiplex PCR reads via MiXCR and lists one record per CDR3 protein. Of just over 400,000 distinct CDR3 sequences in the sample, under 25% are singletons; the top ten hold roughly 3%. The sample consisted of peripheral blood. The source is a woman aged 18-29 years with stable Graves' hyperthyroidism.

This clonotype appeared many times. The chain's CDR3 is CASSLGQAAYEQYF. In nucleotides, the CDR3 is TGTGCCAGCAGCCTGGGACAGGCCGCCTACGAGCAGTACTTC. This chain connects TRBV6-5 to TRBJ2-7, with TRBD1 matching over 8 bases. The V gene end was trimmed by 6 bases and the J gene end by 2 bases; junction bases not matched to a gene: 6. CDR3 length: 14 residues. Looked up from germline, CDR1 is MNHEY and CDR2 is SVGAGI.

The chain couples TRBV2 to TRBJ1-5; tentative D call: TRBD1 (6 bases). V dropped 7 bases and J dropped 6 bases, with 10 bases sitting between them. The CDR3 covers 12 residues. Germline V CDR1 and CDR2: SNHLY, FYNNEI. The CDR3 loop reads CASNREAQPQHF. The CDR3 bases are TGTGCCAGCAACAGGGAGGCTCAGCCCCAGCATTTT.

This clonotype was counted ten times or more. J is TRBJ1-6 and V is TRBV6-1; possibly TRBD1 for D (6 bases). Germline values: CDR1 MNHNS, CDR2 SASEGT. CDR3 length: 16 residues. The V and J ends lost 2 bases and 4 bases respectively, with 12 bases between them. DNA for the CDR3: TGTGCCAGCAGTGAAACAGGGAGACTTTATAATTCACCCCTCCACTTT. Protein product: CASSETGRLYNSPLHF.

This clonotype was picked up many times. The chain couples TRBV6-1 to TRBJ2-5; D tentatively fits TRBD1 or TRBD2 (5 bases each). The CDR3 has 13 amino acids. Per the germline V gene, CDR1 is MNHNS and CDR2 is SASEGT. V was shortened by 7 bases and J by 7 bases, with 16 bases between the two germline ends. The CDR3 loop is CASNRDGRLTQYF. CDR3 bases: TGTGCCAGCAATCGGGACGGTCGGCTGACCCAGTACTTC.

Many counts were recorded for this clonotype. J is TRBJ2-5 and V is TRBV10-3, with D possibly being TRBD1 (6 bases). Germline CDR1 is ENHRY and CDR2 is SYGVKD. This CDR3 spans 13 amino acids. V was shortened by 8 bases and J by 3 bases, with 13 bases between the two germline ends. CDR3 protein: CAIAADRKETQYF. In DNA form, the CDR3 reads TGTGCCATCGCCGCAGACAGGAAAGAGACCCAGTACTTC.

There are many counts of this clonotype. The genes are TRBV30 and TRBJ2-2, with D unclear. CDR1 GTSNPN and CDR2 SVGIG come from the germline V gene (reference sequence). The length of the CDR3 is 13 residues. With 1 base removed from V and 8 bases from J, the gap between germline ends came to 11 bases. The CDR3 bases are TGTGCCTGGAGTGCTAGGTTAAGAGGGGAGCTGTTTTTT. Translation: CAWSARLRGELFF. Full variable domain (rest looked up from reference TRBV30 and TRBJ2-2): SQTIHQWPATLVQPVGSPLSLECTVEGTSNPNLYWYRQAAGRGLQLLFYSVGIGQISSEVPQNLSASRPQDRQFILSSKKLLLSDSGFYLCAWSARLRGELFFGEGSRLTVL.

This clonotype was picked up many times. The chain recombines TRBV6-5 with TRBJ1-5; the match to TRBD1 covers 11 bases. V lost 7 bases to trimming and J lost 3 bases; unmatched junction nucleotides: 11. The CDR3 length is 17 residues. The germline V gene encodes CDR1 MNHEY and CDR2 SVGAGI. CDR3 loop: CASKDRGRQGDNQPQHF. The CDR3 region has the DNA TGTGCCAGCAAGGACAGGGGGCGGCAGGGTGACAATCAGCCCCAGCATTTT.

Many counts were recorded for this clonotype. The V and J genes are TRBV28 and TRBJ2-2; possibly TRBD2 for D (6 bases). The germline V and J ends were trimmed by 8 bases and 3 bases, with 16 bases remaining between them. The CDR3 extends over 15 amino acids. Germline V CDR1 and CDR2: MDHEN, SYDVKM. CDR3 protein: CASSRGASDTGELFF. For the CDR3, the DNA is TGTGCCAGCTCACGAGGCGCTAGCGACACCGGGGAGCTGTTTTTT.

This clonotype was seen repeatedly, ten times or more. One end of the junction fails to match germline, which may point to a read error. The chain is built from TRBV10-3 and TRBJ1-1, with a weak D call TRBD1 (6 bases). CDR3 length: 12 amino acids. Germline CDR1 ENHRY, CDR2 SYGVKD. The DNA for the CDR3 is TGTGCCATCAGTGGGGGGGGCACTGAAGCTCTCTTT. This gives the protein CAISGGGTEALF.

Worth noting for this clonotype: Likely a read error: the CDR3 ends without its conserved phenylalanine or tryptophan. V usage is TRBV12-3 or TRBV12-4 and J usage is TRBJ2-7, with a tentative D call TRBD2 (5 bases). CDR3 length equals 13 residues. V dropped 6 bases and J dropped 6 bases, with 15 bases sitting between them. The CDR3 loop reads CASSLRSRGEQYC. The CDR3 nucleotides read TGTGCCAGCAGCTTAAGATCCCGGGGCGAGCAGTACTGC.

This clonotype was found a few times. This may be a read error, as it is one base from a much larger clone. The V and J genes are TRBV7-2 and TRBJ1-6, with unresolved D. The length of the CDR3 is 17 residues. The germline gives CDR1 SGHTA, CDR2 FQGNSA. The chain's CDR3 is CASSLETAAFYNSHLHF. DNA of the CDR3: TGTGCCAGCAGCTTAGAGACGGCAGCCTTTTATAATTCACACCTCCACTTT.

This clonotype was counted at least ten times. The V and J genes are TRBV5-1 and TRBJ2-7; no clear D gene. The V and J ends lost 4 bases and 0 bases respectively, with 11 bases between them. This CDR3 has 14 residues. The germline CDR1 and CDR2 sequences are SGHRS and YFSETQ. The CDR3 loop is CASSHSGYSYEQYF. Here the CDR3 DNA reads TGCGCCAGCAGCCATAGTGGGTACTCCTACGAGCAGTACTTC.

Ten or more counts support this clonotype. The chain employs TRBV4-1 and TRBJ1-5; TRBD1 matches 10 bases. The germline V gene encodes CDR1 MGHRA and CDR2 YSYEKL. The CDR3 covers 19 residues. The trim removed 3 bases at V and 0 bases at J, leaving 11 bases unmatched. The CDR3 reads CASSHAPGQGSNSNQPQHF. The CDR3 DNA sequence: TGCGCCAGCAGCCATGCGCCGGGACAGGGGTCAAATAGCAATCAGCCCCAGCATTTT.

At least ten counts were recorded for this clonotype. This sequence joins TRBV28 and TRBJ1-2; tentatively, D is TRBD1 (5 bases). CDR3 size: 15 residues. Trimming shortened V by 5 bases and J by 4 bases, and 17 bases separated the two germline ends. CDR1 is MDHEN, CDR2 SYDVKM, per germline. The CDR3 loop is CASSPTGTSPYGYTF. The DNA of the CDR3 is TGTGCCAGCAGTCCCACAGGAACCTCCCCCTATGGCTACACCTTC.

This clonotype has a count of ten or more. This sequence joins TRBV2 and TRBJ1-6; D is perhaps TRBD1 (6 bases). Germline V gene data show CDR1 as SNHLY and CDR2 as FYNNEI. The V gene lost 8 bases and the J gene lost 6 bases, with 14 bases spanning the gap. This CDR3 has 14 residues. The CDR3 DNA sequence: TGTGCCAGCCAGCCGGGGGCGCTTAATTCACCCCTCCACTTT. Residues: CASQPGALNSPLHF.

The chain couples TRBV25-1 to TRBJ2-5; 12 bases agree with TRBD2. V lost 8 bases, J lost 3 bases, and 4 bases stayed unmatched. Germline V gives CDR1 MGHDK, CDR2 SYGVNS. The CDR3 is made up of 14 amino acids. The chain's CDR3 is CASSGLAGEETQYF. The CDR3 DNA sequence: TGTGCCAGCTCGGGACTAGCGGGCGAAGAGACCCAGTACTTC.

The DNA for the CDR3 is TGCGCCAGCAGGACTAGCGGGAGCTCCTACAATGAGCAGTTCTTC. As protein: CASRTSGSSYNEQFF. The rearrangement links TRBV5-1 to TRBJ2-1; 12 nucleotides line up with TRBD2. The trim removed 5 bases at V and 0 bases at J, leaving 0 bases unmatched. The CDR3 is made up of 15 amino acids. Looked up from germline, CDR1 is SGHRS and CDR2 is YFSETQ. Complete variable domain (other parts from reference TRBV5-1 and TRBJ2-1): KAGVTQTPRYLIKTRGQQVTLSCSPISGHRSVSWYQQTPGQGLQFLFEYFSETQRNKGNFPGRFSGRQFSNSRSEMNVSTLELGDSALYLCASRTSGSSYNEQFFGPGTRLTVL.

The rearrangement uses TRBV30 and TRBJ1-1; no definite D call. Germline CDR1 and CDR2: GTSNPN and SVGIG (reference sequence). V gave up 3 bases and J gave up 5 bases, with 7 bases separating them. The CDR3 runs 11 residues. CDR3 sequence reads: CAWRRETEAFF. CDR3 nucleotide sequence: TGTGCCTGGAGGAGGGAGACTGAAGCTTTCTTT. The full variable domain, its missing parts supplied by reference TRBV30 and TRBJ1-1, is SQTIHQWPATLVQPVGSPLSLECTVEGTSNPNLYWYRQAAGRGLQLLFYSVGIGQISSEVPQNLSASRPQDRQFILSSKKLLLSDSGFYLCAWRRETEAFFGQGTRLTVV.

This clonotype was counted ten times or more. The CDR3 protein is CASSLLGGVSSYEQYF. CDR3 bases: TGTGCCAGCAGTTTATTGGGCGGGGTAAGCTCCTACGAGCAGTACTTC. V usage is TRBV28 and J usage is TRBJ2-7; tentative D call: TRBD2 (6 bases). With 1 base removed from V and 0 bases from J, the gap between germline ends came to 13 bases. The length of the CDR3 is 16 residues. CDR1 is MDHEN and CDR2 is SYDVKM in the germline V gene.

In its sample, this clonotype was seen many times. V usage is TRBV28 and J usage is TRBJ2-4; D remains unclear. Trimming stripped 6 bases from V and 14 bases from J, with 20 bases between. The CDR3 totals 13 residues. Looked up from germline, CDR1 is MDHEN and CDR2 is SYDVKM. CDR3 DNA: TGTGCCAGCAGCTTAAGCCTAAACGGCCTTAAGTACTTC. Protein product: CASSLSLNGLKYF.

This chain uses TRBV27 with TRBJ2-7; 9 nucleotides agree with TRBD1. Germline CDR1 and CDR2: MNHEY and SMNVEV (reference sequence). CDR3 size: 13 residues. With 5 bases clipped from V and 7 bases from J, the junction kept 6 bases outside the gene matches. The CDR3, as DNA: TGTGCCAGCAGTGGGGACAGGGACCATGAGCAGTACTTC. As protein: CASSGDRDHEQYF.

This clonotype was recorded many times. A junction boundary mismatches the germline segment, possibly from a read error. The rearrangement links TRBV28 to TRBJ2-5, with TRBD1 as a possible D gene (6 bases). There are 16 residues in the CDR3. Germline CDR1 is MDHEN and CDR2 is SYDVKM. The CDR3 region has the DNA TGTGCCAGCAGCCCAGAAGGACAGTACCTTCAAGGGACCCAGTACTTC. It translates to CASSPEGQYLQGTQYF.

The chain is built from TRBV6-2 or TRBV6-3 and TRBJ1-5, with D unresolved. V lost 6 bases to trimming and J lost 7 bases, with 13 bases between them. CDR1 is MNHEY and CDR2 is SVGEGT in the germline V gene. CDR3 length equals 13 residues. CDR3 coding DNA: TGTGCCAGCAGCTATACGGTGCAACAGCCCCAGCATTTT. This translates into CASSYTVQQPQHF.

This clonotype came up many times. This rearrangement joins TRBV28 to TRBJ1-5; D might be TRBD1 (6 bases). Germline V gene sequence: CDR1 MDHEN, CDR2 SYDVKM. V gave up 7 bases and J gave up 3 bases, with 13 bases separating them. The CDR3 has 14 residues. Written as DNA, the CDR3 is TGTGCCAGCACGGACAGTCCCCCCAATCAGCCCCAGCATTTT. It yields the protein CASTDSPPNQPQHF.